Presented here are 2 T cell receptor beta chains from one specimen sequenced in a study of blood T cell repertoires in COVID-19. Assay used: immunoSEQ multiplex PCR; TCRdb lists only in-frame clones, some missing. Among 250,000 to 350,000 clones listed, around four fifths were seen once. The sequenced sample consisted of peripheral blood. These receptors were taken from a woman aged 45-59 years with acute or convalescent COVID-19.

This rearrangement joins TRBV19 to TRBJ2-7; 12 bases fit TRBD1. V was pared by 6 bases and J by 5 bases, with 5 bases of the junction left unmatched. The CDR3 totals 14 residues. Per the germline V gene, CDR1 is LNHDA and CDR2 is SQIVND (reference sequence). CDR3 DNA sequence: TGTGCCAGTAGGGGGACAGGGGGCCCCAACGAGCAGTACTTC. Amino acid sequence: CASRGTGGPNEQYF.

This sequence joins TRBV14 and TRBJ2-5, with TRBD2 identical over 9 bases. The CDR3 is made up of 15 amino acids. The trim removed 3 bases at V and 1 base at J, leaving 3 bases unmatched. The germline V gene has CDR1 SGHDN and CDR2 FVKESK. CDR3 nucleotides: TGTGCCAGCAGCCAGATAGCGGGAGTCCAAGAGACCCAGTACTTC. It encodes CASSQIAGVQETQYF.